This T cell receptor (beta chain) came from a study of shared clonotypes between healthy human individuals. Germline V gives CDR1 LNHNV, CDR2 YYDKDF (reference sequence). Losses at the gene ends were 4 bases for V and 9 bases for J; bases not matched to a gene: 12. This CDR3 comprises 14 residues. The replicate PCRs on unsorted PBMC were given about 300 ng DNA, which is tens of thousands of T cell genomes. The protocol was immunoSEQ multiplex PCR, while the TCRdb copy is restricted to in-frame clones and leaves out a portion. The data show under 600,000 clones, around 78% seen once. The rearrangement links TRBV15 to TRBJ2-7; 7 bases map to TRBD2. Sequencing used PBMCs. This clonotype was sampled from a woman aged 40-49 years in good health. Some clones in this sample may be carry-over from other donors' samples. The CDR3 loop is CATSTPVGGRLQYF. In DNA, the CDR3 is TGTGCCACCAGCACCCCGGTGGGAGGGCGGTTGCAGTACTTC.